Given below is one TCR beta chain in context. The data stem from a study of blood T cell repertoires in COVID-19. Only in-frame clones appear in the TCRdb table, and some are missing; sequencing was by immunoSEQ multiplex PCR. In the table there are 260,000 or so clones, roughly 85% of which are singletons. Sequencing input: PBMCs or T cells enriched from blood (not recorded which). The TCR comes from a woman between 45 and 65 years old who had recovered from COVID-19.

Written as DNA, the CDR3 is TGTGCCAGCAGCCTTACTAGGGTTTCCTACGAGCAGTACTTC. Protein: CASSLTRVSYEQYF. V gene TRBV27 combines with J gene TRBJ2-7; D is possibly TRBD2 (5 bases). The V gene's germline CDR1 is MNHEY and CDR2 SMNVEV (reference sequence). The CDR3 loop spans 14 amino acids. Trimming shortened V by 6 bases and J by 1 base, and 13 bases separated the two germline ends.